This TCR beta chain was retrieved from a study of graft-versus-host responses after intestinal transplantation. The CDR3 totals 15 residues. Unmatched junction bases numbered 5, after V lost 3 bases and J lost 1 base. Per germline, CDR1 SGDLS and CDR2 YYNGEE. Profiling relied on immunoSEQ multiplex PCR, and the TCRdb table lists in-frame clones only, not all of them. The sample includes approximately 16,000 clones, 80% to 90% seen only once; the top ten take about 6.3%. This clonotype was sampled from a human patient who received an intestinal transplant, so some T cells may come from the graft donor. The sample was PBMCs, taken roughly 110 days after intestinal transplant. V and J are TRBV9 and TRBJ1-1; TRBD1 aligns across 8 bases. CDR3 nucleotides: TGTGCCAGCAGCGAGCTGGACAGGGAGAACACTGAAGCTTTCTTT. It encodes CASSELDRENTEAFF.